The T cell receptor beta chain described here comes from a study of blood T cell repertoires in COVID-19. Germline V gives CDR1 SEHNR, CDR2 FQNEAQ (reference sequence). This CDR3 contains 15 residues. J lost 2 bases, V lost 3 bases, and 3 bases had no gene match. The assay was immunoSEQ multiplex PCR, and TCRdb's table has in-frame clones only and misses some. The data contain about 94,000 clones, about 80% of them singletons. This clonotype originated in a human donor in a cohort sampled during active COVID-19. The sequencing input was peripheral blood. The V call is TRBV7-9, the J call TRBJ1-3; 8 nucleotides match TRBD1. The CDR3 nucleotides are TGTGCCAGCAGCTTCGGCAGGGGGCCTGGAAACACCATATATTTT. Translating gives CASSFGRGPGNTIYF.